This is a list of T cell receptor beta chains from one sample in a study of neurological immune-mediated disorders. Via MiXCR, TCRdb re-called the 5' RACE reads, giving one row per CDR3 protein. The sample shows about 80,000 distinct CDR3 sequences, about 5% of them seen only once. Sequenced sample: PBMCs. These receptor sequences come from a woman aged 30 to 39 with multiple sclerosis. Each CDR3 is given with its conserved first and last residue. A D gene is named only where the DNA matches it firmly. The listing skips clone size in some rows; elsewhere it reads once, few, many or a size class.

>many|TRBD1|TRBJ1-1|TRBV14
CASSPSKGQASFF
TGTGCCAGCAGCCCTAGTAAGGGACAGGCATCTTTCTTT
>many|-|TRBJ2-5|TRBV7-6
CASSVGVEGPTQETQYF
TGTGCCAGCAGCGTGGGTGTGGAGGGCCCAACCCAAGAGACCCAGTACTTC
>many|-|TRBJ1-2|TRBV20-1
CSARDAGRNYGYTF
TGCAGTGCTAGAGATGCAGGGCGAAACTATGGCTACACCTTC
>many|TRBD2|TRBJ2-1|TRBV5-1
CASSPLSASSGIYNEQFF
TGCGCCAGCAGCCCCCTATCTGCTTCTAGCGGAATATACAATGAGCAGTTCTTC
>many|TRBD1|TRBJ1-1|TRBV5-1
CASSPSPGQGNTEAFF
TGCGCCAGCAGCCCTAGCCCGGGACAGGGAAACACTGAAGCTTTCTTT
>few|-|TRBJ2-3|TRBV6-2/TRBV6-3
CASSSSDTQYF
TGTGCCAGCAGTTCATCAGATACGCAGTATTTT
>few|TRBD1|TRBJ2-1|TRBV5-1
CASSLRSSGTGASNGLGQFF
TGCGCCAGCAGCCTGCGGAGTAGCGGGACAGGGGCATCAAATGGCCTGGGGCAGTTCTTC
>many|-|TRBJ2-1|TRBV7-9
CASSAAGGGSSSYNEQFF
TGTGCCAGCAGCGCTGCCGGAGGGGGGTCCAGCTCCTACAATGAGCAGTTCTTC
>many|TRBD2|TRBJ2-3|TRBV28
CASSRNPTSGFTDTQYF
TGTGCCAGCAGCCGCAACCCGACTAGCGGATTCACAGATACGCAGTATTTT
>many|TRBD2|TRBJ2-5|TRBV2
CASTNPAGMGQETQYF
TGTGCCAGCACCAACCCAGCGGGAATGGGGCAAGAGACCCAGTACTTC
>many|-|TRBJ2-5|TRBV20-1
CSARVPGQRGETQYF
TGCAGTGCTAGAGTACCGGGACAGCGGGGGGAGACCCAGTACTTC
>-|TRBD2|TRBJ2-1|TRBV20-1
CSATTSAQLDNEQFF
TGCAGTGCTACCACTAGCGCCCAGTTAGACAATGAGCAGTTCTTC
>many|-|TRBJ2-5|TRBV20-1
CSAQGGALVETQYF
TGCAGTGCACAGGGGGGGGCTCTCGTTGAGACCCAGTACTTC
>-|-|TRBJ1-3|TRBV9
CASSPRTEAGNTIYF
TGTGCCAGCAGCCCGAGGACGGAGGCTGGAAACACCATATATTTT
>many|TRBD2|TRBJ2-7|TRBV20-1
CSARGGLAGPSYEQYF
TGCAGTGCCCGAGGTGGGCTAGCGGGGCCCTCCTACGAGCAGTACTTC
>many|-|TRBJ1-1|TRBV9
CASSVAQGGDTEAFF
TGTGCCAGCAGCGTAGCTCAAGGGGGGGACACTGAAGCTTTCTTT
>many|TRBD1|TRBJ2-1|TRBV12-3/TRBV12-4
CASSPGQGYNEQFF
TGTGCCAGCAGTCCAGGACAGGGCTACAATGAGCAGTTCTTC
>many|TRBD2|TRBJ2-7|TRBV5-1
CASSEREGPSYEQYF
TGCGCCAGCTCGGAGCGGGAGGGCCCTTCCTACGAGCAGTACTTC
>many|TRBD2|TRBJ2-1|TRBV5-5
CASSLEWGGEQFF
TGTGCCAGCAGCTTGGAGTGGGGGGGTGAGCAGTTCTTC
>few|TRBD2|TRBJ2-7|TRBV12-3/TRBV12-4
CASSGTSGAYEQYF
TGTGCCAGCAGTGGGACTAGCGGGGCCTACGAGCAGTACTTC
>many|TRBD1|TRBJ1-1|TRBV5-1
CASSHGTAMNTEAFF
TGCGCCAGCAGCCATGGGACAGCTATGAACACTGAAGCTTTCTTT
>few|-|TRBJ2-5|TRBV20-1
CSARDYAGETQYF
TGCAGTGCTAGAGATTACGCGGGAGAGACCCAGTACTTC
>-|TRBD1|TRBJ2-2|TRBV5-1
CASSLVKGTGGTGELFF
TGCGCCAGCAGCTTGGTAAAGGGGACAGGAGGTACCGGGGAGCTGTTTTTT
>-|-|TRBJ1-1|TRBV6-2/TRBV6-3
CASSILGAGNTEAFF
TGTGCCAGCAGTATCCTCGGGGCCGGGAACACTGAAGCTTTCTTT
>many|-|TRBJ2-1|TRBV7-8
CASSSPGEEQFF
TGTGCCAGCAGCTCCCCAGGGGAGGAGCAGTTCTTC
>many|-|TRBJ2-3|TRBV7-8
CASSIDRTDTQYF
TGTGCCAGCAGCATCGACAGAACAGATACGCAGTATTTT
>few|TRBD1|TRBJ2-5|TRBV5-1
CASSLKGQGLQETQYF
TGCGCCAGCAGCTTGAAGGGACAGGGATTACAAGAGACCCAGTACTTC
>many|-|TRBJ2-3|TRBV20-1
CSARDSSGSTDTQYF
TGCAGTGCTAGAGATTCCAGCGGGAGCACAGATACGCAGTATTTT
>-|TRBD2|TRBJ2-2|TRBV5-1
CASSLGLAVNTGELFF
TGCGCCAGCAGCTTGGGTCTAGCGGTGAACACCGGGGAGCTGTTTTTT
>many|-|TRBJ2-7|TRBV5-1
CASSPQEGRSSYEQYF
TGCGCCAGCAGCCCTCAGGAGGGGAGGAGCTCCTACGAGCAGTACTTC
>many|-|TRBJ1-1|TRBV5-1
CASSLVYRSTEAFF
TGCGCCAGCAGCTTGGTATACAGGAGCACTGAAGCTTTCTTT
>-|TRBD2|TRBJ2-2|TRBV7-3
CASSLAAGPNPGELFF
TGTGCCAGCAGCCTTGCAGCGGGGCCGAATCCCGGGGAGCTGTTTTTT
>many|TRBD2|TRBJ2-7|TRBV5-1
CASSLAGTSEQYF
TGCGCCAGCAGCTTGGCCGGGACTAGCGAGCAGTACTTC
>many|TRBD2|TRBJ2-7|TRBV20-1
CSVASGSYEQYF
TGCAGCGTGGCTAGCGGGAGCTACGAGCAGTACTTC
>-|TRBD1|TRBJ2-1|TRBV5-1
CASSWGQGAGEQFF
TGCGCCAGCAGCTGGGGCCAGGGGGCGGGTGAGCAGTTCTTC
>many|TRBD2|TRBJ2-1|TRBV24-1
CATSERGGPNYNEQFF
TGTGCCACCAGTGAACGGGGGGGGCCGAATTACAATGAGCAGTTCTTC
>many|-|TRBJ2-1|TRBV5-1
CASSLAGPSYNEQFF
TGCGCCAGCAGCTTGGCAGGACCCTCCTACAATGAGCAGTTCTTC
>many|-|TRBJ1-4|TRBV20-1
CTARGGGEKLFF
TGCACCGCCCGAGGGGGGGGAGAAAAACTGTTTTTT
>many|TRBD2|TRBJ2-1|TRBV20-1
CSAPWGGSSYNEQFF
TGCAGTGCCCCATGGGGGGGGAGCTCCTACAATGAGCAGTTCTTC
>few|TRBD1|TRBJ1-1|TRBV6-2/TRBV6-3
CASRENRGWNTEAFF
TGTGCCAGCAGAGAAAACAGGGGATGGAACACTGAAGCTTTCTTT
>-|-|TRBJ2-5|TRBV29-1
CSLGQGQETQYF
TGCAGCCTGGGGCAGGGCCAAGAGACCCAGTACTTC
>many|TRBD2|TRBJ2-5|TRBV20-1
CSAVAGQGETQYF
TGCAGTGCTGTAGCGGGGCAGGGGGAGACCCAGTACTTC
>many|-|TRBJ2-1|TRBV20-1
CSATGFYNEQFF
TGCAGTGCTACCGGCTTCTACAATGAGCAGTTCTTC
>few|TRBD1|TRBJ2-1|TRBV5-1
CASSLYGTDNEQFF
TGCGCCAGCAGCTTGTATGGGACAGACAATGAGCAGTTCTTC
>-|-|TRBJ2-2|TRBV11-2
CASSTDGYTGELFF
TGTGCCAGCAGCACGGACGGATACACCGGGGAGCTGTTTTTT
>many|TRBD1|TRBJ2-1|TRBV20-1
CSAIVPGQGSYNEQFF
TGCAGTGCTATAGTGCCGGGACAGGGGTCCTACAATGAGCAGTTCTTC
>-|-|TRBJ2-3|TRBV14
CASSQVHRVTTDTQYF
TGTGCCAGCAGCCAAGTTCATCGGGTTACAACAGATACGCAGTATTTT
>many|TRBD1|TRBJ2-2|TRBV27
CACGSPGQDPTGELFF
TGTGCCTGCGGAAGTCCGGGACAGGATCCAACCGGGGAGCTGTTTTTT
>-|-|TRBJ1-1|TRBV20-1
CSVARLEYTEAFF
TGCAGTGTTGCAAGGTTAGAGTACACTGAAGCTTTCTTT
>many|TRBD2|TRBJ2-3|TRBV3-1
CASSRGLAASTDTQYF
TGTGCCAGCAGCCGCGGACTAGCGGCCTCCACAGATACGCAGTATTTT
>many|-|TRBJ2-5|TRBV11-2
CASRLEETQYF
TGTGCCAGCCGCCTGGAAGAGACCCAGTACTTC
>-|TRBD2|TRBJ2-1|TRBV7-2
CASSSIAGGFLNEQFF
TGTGCCAGCAGCTCGATAGCGGGAGGGTTTCTAAATGAGCAGTTCTTC